The present T cell receptor beta chain was sequenced within a study of radiotherapy plus CTLA-4 blockade in lung cancer. Study as a whole: Of the patients, roughly 17% showed objective responses and about 29% attained disease control.

General study findings and limits: Among blood TCR repertoires after radiotherapy plus ipilimumab, tumor-derived clones expanded. Reports state that early shifts in blood T cell clones, with interferon-beta, best predicted response.

Those patients who had chemo-refractory metastatic non-small-cell lung cancer were given focal radiation along with CTLA-4 blockade through ipilimumab. With regard to this clone: Its antigen is not identified.

Profiled with immunoSEQ multiplex PCR; TCRdb holds only in-frame clones, not every one. This sample yields 65,000 to 95,000 clones, of which 85% to 90% are seen a single time; 0.87% belongs to the top ten. Germline-derived CDR1 and CDR2 are MGHRA and YSYEKL. The CDR3 loop spans 19 amino acids. The junction had 9 bases not matched to a gene; V was cut back by 0 bases and J by 3 bases. This sample comprised peripheral blood, obtained from a patient treated with radiotherapy plus ipilimumab. This receptor was identified in a human donor with non-small cell lung cancer who had stable disease on radiotherapy plus ipilimumab. This chain uses TRBV4-1 with TRBJ2-6; 9 bases map to TRBD1. The CDR3 coding sequence is TGCGCCAGCAGCCAAGAAAGGGGAACAGGGGGCTTTGGGGCCAACGTCCTGACTTTC. Protein sequence: CASSQERGTGGFGANVLTF.